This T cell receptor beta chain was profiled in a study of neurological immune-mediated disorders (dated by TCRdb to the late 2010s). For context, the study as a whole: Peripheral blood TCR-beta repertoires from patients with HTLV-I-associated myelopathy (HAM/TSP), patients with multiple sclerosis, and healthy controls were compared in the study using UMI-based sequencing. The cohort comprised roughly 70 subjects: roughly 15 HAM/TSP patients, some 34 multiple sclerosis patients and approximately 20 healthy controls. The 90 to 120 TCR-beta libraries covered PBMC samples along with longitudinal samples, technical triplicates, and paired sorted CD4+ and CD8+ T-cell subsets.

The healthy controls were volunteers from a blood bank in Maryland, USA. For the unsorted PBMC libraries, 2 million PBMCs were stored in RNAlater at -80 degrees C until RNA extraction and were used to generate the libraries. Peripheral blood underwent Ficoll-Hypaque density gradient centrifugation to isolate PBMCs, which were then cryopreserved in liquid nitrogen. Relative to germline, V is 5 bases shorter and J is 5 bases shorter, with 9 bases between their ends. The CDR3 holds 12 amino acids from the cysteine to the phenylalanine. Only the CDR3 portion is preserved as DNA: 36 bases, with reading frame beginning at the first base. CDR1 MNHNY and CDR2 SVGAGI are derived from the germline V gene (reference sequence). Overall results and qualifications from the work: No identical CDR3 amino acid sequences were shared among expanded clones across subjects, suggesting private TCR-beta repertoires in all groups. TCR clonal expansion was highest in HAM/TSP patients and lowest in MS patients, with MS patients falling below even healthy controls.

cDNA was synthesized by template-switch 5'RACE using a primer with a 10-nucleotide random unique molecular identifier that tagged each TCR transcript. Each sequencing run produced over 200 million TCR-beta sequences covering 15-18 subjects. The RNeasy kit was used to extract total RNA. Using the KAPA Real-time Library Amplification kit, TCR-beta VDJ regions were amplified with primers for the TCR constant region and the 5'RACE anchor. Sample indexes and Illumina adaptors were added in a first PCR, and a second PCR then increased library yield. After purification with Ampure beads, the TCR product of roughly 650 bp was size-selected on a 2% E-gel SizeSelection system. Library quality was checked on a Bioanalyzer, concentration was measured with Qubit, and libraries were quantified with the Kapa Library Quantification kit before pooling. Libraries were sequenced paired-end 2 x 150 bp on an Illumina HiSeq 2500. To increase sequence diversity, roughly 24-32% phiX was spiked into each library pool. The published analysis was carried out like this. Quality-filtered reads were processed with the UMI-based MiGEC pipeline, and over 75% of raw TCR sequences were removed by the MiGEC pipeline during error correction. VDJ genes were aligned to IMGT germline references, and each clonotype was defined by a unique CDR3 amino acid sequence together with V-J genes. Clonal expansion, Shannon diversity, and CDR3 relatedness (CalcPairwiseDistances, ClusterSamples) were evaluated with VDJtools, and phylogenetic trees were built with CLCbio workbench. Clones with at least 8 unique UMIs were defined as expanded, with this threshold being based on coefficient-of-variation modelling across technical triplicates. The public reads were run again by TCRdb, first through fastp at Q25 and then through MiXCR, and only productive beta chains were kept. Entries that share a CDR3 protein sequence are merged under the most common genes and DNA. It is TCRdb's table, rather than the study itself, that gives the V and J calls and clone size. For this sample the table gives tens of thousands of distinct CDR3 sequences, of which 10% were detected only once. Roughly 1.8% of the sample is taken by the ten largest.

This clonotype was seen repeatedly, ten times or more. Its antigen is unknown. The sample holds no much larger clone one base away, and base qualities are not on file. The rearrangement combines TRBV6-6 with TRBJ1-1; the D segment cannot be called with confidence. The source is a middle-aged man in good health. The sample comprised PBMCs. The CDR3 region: CASSLGLTEAFF. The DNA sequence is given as TGTGCCAGCAGTCTAGGGTTGACTGAAGCTTTCTTT.